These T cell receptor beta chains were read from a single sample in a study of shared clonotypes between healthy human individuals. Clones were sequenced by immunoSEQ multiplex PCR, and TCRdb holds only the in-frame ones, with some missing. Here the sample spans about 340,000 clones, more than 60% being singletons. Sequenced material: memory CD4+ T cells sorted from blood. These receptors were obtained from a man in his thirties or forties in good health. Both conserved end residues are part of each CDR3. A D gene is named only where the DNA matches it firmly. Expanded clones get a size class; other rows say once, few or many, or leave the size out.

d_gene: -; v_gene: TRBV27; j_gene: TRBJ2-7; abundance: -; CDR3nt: TGTGCCAGCAGACCCTCCCTCTCCTACGAGCAGTACTTC; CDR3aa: CASRPSLSYEQYF
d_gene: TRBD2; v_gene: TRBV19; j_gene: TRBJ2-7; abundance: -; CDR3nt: TGTGCCAGTAGTAGCGGGAGAAACCTTTACGAGCAGTACTTC; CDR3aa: CASSSGRNLYEQYF
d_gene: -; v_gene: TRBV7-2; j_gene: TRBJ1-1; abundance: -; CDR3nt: TGTGCCAGCAGCTTATACAACACTGAAGCTTTCTTT; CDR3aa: CASSLYNTEAFF
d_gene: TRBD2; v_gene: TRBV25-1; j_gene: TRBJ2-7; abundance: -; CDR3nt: TGTGCCAGCAGTGAATCGGAGACTAGCGGGGGATCCTACGAGCAGTACTTC; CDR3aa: CASSESETSGGSYEQYF
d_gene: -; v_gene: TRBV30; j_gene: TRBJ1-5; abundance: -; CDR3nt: TGTGCCTGGAGCTTCGGGAGGGATCAGCCCCAGCATTTT; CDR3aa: CAWSFGRDQPQHF
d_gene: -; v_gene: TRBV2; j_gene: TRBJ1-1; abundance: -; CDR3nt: TGTGCCAGCAGTGAGGCTTACAGGGTCATCACTGAAGCTTTCTTT; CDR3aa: CASSEAYRVITEAFF
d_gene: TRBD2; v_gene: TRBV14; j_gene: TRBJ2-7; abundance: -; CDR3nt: TGTGCCAGCAGCCAAGGTAGCGGGAGGGGCCGGGGAATGTTTTTCTACGAGCAGTACTTC; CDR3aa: CASSQGSGRGRGMFFYEQYF
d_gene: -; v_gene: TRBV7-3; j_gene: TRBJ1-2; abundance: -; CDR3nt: TGTGCCAGCAGCTTAGGTTCAGCCAACTATGGCTACACCTTC; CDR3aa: CASSLGSANYGYTF
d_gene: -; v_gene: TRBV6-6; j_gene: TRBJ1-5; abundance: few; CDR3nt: TGTGCCAGCAGTAACGGGGATCAGCCCCAGCATTTT; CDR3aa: CASSNGDQPQHF
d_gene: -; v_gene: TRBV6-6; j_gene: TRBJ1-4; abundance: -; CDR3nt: TGTGCCAGCAGTTACTCAGGGTGGGGTGAAAAACTGTTTTTT; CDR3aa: CASSYSGWGEKLFF
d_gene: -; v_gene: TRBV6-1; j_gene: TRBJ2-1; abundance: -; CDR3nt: TGTGCCAGCAGCGTAGCGGCCGGACGGTATGAGCAGTTCTTC; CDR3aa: CASSVAAGRYEQFF
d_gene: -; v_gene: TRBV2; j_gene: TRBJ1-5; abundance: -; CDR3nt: TGTGCCAGCAGTGACCGCGATGGGACAACCCAGCATTTT; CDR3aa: CASSDRDGTTQHF
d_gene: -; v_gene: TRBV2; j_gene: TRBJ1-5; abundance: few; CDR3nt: TGTGCCAGCAGTGAAGTTGGAAGCAATCAGCCCCAGCATTTT; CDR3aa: CASSEVGSNQPQHF
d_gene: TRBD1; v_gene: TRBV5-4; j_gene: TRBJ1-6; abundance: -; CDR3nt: TGTGCCAGCAGCCCGGGACAGGCGAATTCACCCCTCCACTTT; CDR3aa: CASSPGQANSPLHF
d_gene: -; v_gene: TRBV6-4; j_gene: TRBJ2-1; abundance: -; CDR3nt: TGTGCCAGCAGTGACTCGACCCGCGCGCCCTACAATGAGCAGTTCTTC; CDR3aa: CASSDSTRAPYNEQFF
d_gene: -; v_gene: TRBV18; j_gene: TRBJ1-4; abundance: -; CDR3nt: TGTGCCAGCTCAACAATAGCCCAGCTCATCGCTAATGAAAAACTGTTTTTT; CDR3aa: CASSTIAQLIANEKLFF
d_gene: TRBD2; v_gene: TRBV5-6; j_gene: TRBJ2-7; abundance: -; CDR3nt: TGTGCCAGCAGCTTTTTTCGGACTAGCAGGCTTTACGAGCAGTACTTC; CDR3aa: CASSFFRTSRLYEQYF
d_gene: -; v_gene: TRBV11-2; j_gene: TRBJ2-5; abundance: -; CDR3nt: TGTGCCAGCAGCCGACCCGGGACTTCTATGACCCAGTACTTC; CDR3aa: CASSRPGTSMTQYF
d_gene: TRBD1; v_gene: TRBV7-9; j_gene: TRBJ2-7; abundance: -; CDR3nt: TGTGCCAGCAGCTTCCCCACAGGGGGCACCTACGAGCAGTACTTC; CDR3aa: CASSFPTGGTYEQYF
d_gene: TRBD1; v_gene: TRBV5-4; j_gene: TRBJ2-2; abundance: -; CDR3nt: TGTGCCAGCAGCATGACAGGGGGCGGGACCGGGGAGCTGTTTTTT; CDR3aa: CASSMTGGGTGELFF
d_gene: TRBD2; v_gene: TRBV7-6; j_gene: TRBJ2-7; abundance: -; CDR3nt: TGTGCCAGCAGCTTAGTATCGCTAGCGGGAGGCCATTTTATGTCCAGCCCCTACGAGCAGTACTTC; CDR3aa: CASSLVSLAGGHFMSSPYEQYF
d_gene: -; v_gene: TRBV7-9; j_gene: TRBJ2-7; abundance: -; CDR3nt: TGTGCCAGCAGCACGGGACTGAAGGGCTACGAGCAGTACTTC; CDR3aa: CASSTGLKGYEQYF
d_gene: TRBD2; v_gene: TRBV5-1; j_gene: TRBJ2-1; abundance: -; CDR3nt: TGCGCCAGCAGCTCGGGGACTAGCGGTTGGAATGAGCAGTTCTTC; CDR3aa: CASSSGTSGWNEQFF